These 13 T cell receptor beta chains came from one sample sequenced in a study of tumor T cells in aggressive B-cell lymphoma. The repertoire was sequenced with immunoSEQ multiplex PCR; TCRdb's copy has only in-frame clones and lacks some. The sample carries some 3,500 clones, around nine tenths recorded once. Source material: tumor tissue. The receptor set was obtained from an adult with diffuse large B cell lymphoma.

This sequence joins TRBV19 and TRBJ1-1; 8 bases are a match to TRBD1. The CDR3 covers 13 residues. Trimming removed 5 bases from V and 3 bases from J; junction bases left unmatched: 2. The germline V gene encodes CDR1 LNHDA and CDR2 SQIVND (reference sequence). The CDR3 loop reads CASSYRGDTEAFF. Written as DNA, the CDR3 is TGTGCCAGTAGTTACAGGGGGGACACTGAAGCTTTCTTT.

The V call is TRBV7-8, the J call TRBJ1-5, with a weak D call TRBD1 (6 bases). Deletions cut 6 bases from V and 7 bases from J, with 16 bases between. The length of the CDR3 is 14 residues. Germline V gene lookup returns CDR1 SGHVS and CDR2 FQNEAQ. The CDR3 loop reads CASSYPGVSQPQHF. The CDR3 region has the DNA TGTGCCAGCAGTTACCCAGGGGTAAGCCAGCCCCAGCATTTT. Variable domain in full (rest from reference TRBV7-8 and TRBJ1-5): GAGVSQSPRYKVAKRGQDVALRCDPISGHVSLFWYQQALGQGPEFLTYFQNEAQLDKSGLPSDRFFAERPEGSVSTLKIQRTQQEDSAVYLCASSYPGVSQPQHFGDGTRLSIL.

This clone has only a few counts. The CDR3 region has the DNA TGTGCCAGCAGCCACACGACTCTCTATGGCTACACCTTC. This encodes CASSHTTLYGYTF. The gene calls are TRBV4-2 and TRBJ1-2; D gene unclear. The germline V gene has CDR1 LGHNA and CDR2 YNFKEQ. CDR3 length: 13 amino acids. V was pared by 3 bases and J by 4 bases, with 9 bases between.

This rearrangement joins TRBV5-6 to TRBJ2-3; TRBD2 agrees at 9 bases. Unmatched junction bases numbered 5, after V lost 4 bases and J lost 2 bases. CDR3 length: 15 amino acids. Per the germline V gene, CDR1 is SGHDT and CDR2 is YYEEEE. Here the CDR3 DNA reads TGTGCCAGCAGCCCTAGCGGGATGATCACAGATACGCAGTATTTT. It translates to CASSPSGMITDTQYF.

The V and J genes are TRBV9 and TRBJ1-1, with 11 bases that match TRBD1. Germline trimming cut 0 bases from V and 4 bases from J; bases unmatched to any gene: 8. In germline, CDR1 is SGDLS, CDR2 YYNGEE. The CDR3 extends over 17 amino acids. The CDR3 DNA sequence: TGTGCCAGCAGCGTAGGGATCTTGGGACAGGGGGGCACTGAAGCTTTCTTT. This gives the protein CASSVGILGQGGTEAFF.

This sequence joins TRBV5-5 and TRBJ2-7; 8 nucleotides align to TRBD1. V lost 3 bases, J lost 5 bases, and 7 bases stayed unmatched. Germline CDR1 reads SGHKS; CDR2 reads YYEKEE (reference sequence). This CDR3 is built from 14 residues. The CDR3 nucleotides read TGTGCCAGCAGCTCCAGGACAGGGTTCAACGAGCAGTACTTC. Translation gives CASSSRTGFNEQYF.

The gene calls are TRBV18 and TRBJ2-7, with TRBD1 matching over 8 bases. Germline-derived CDR1 and CDR2 are KGHSH and LQKENI. Trimming at V came to 2 bases and at J to 6 bases, leaving 6 bases not matched to a gene. The CDR3 contains 14 residues. CDR3 in DNA: TGTGCCAGCTCACCATCAGGGGGCCTCTCCGAGCAGTACTTC. This codes for CASSPSGGLSEQYF.

V is TRBV27 and J is TRBJ1-4; 8 nucleotides match TRBD1. This CDR3 region has 16 residues. Trimming cost V 5 bases and J 8 bases; bases outside gene matches: 13. CDR1 and CDR2 (germline): MNHEY, SMNVEV (reference sequence). This CDR3 reads CASSPNPGGGGEKLFF. DNA of the CDR3: TGTGCCAGCAGTCCAAACCCAGGGGGCGGCGGCGAAAAACTGTTTTTT.

The chain employs TRBV10-3 and TRBJ2-7, with TRBD2 matching 11 bases. The V segment lost 1 base and the J segment 3 bases; nucleotides outside the gene matches: 5. The CDR3 is 16 residues long. The germline V gene encodes CDR1 ENHRY and CDR2 SYGVKD. In nucleotides, the CDR3 is TGTGCCATCAGTGAGTTGGGTAGCGGGAGGGACTACGAGCAGTACTTC. Translating gives CAISELGSGRDYEQYF.

This clone has a single count. The rearrangement uses TRBV4-1 and TRBJ2-1, with 12 bases lining up with TRBD2. The CDR3 runs 16 residues. CDR1 and CDR2 from the germline V gene are MGHRA and YSYEKL. The ends lost 4 bases at V and 7 bases at J; junction bases unmatched: 8. Here the CDR3 DNA reads TGCGCCAGCAGCCTCCTAGCGGGAGGGTCCACTAATGAGCAGTTCTTC. Its translation: CASSLLAGGSTNEQFF.

The chain links TRBV29-1 to TRBJ2-2, with TRBD1 identical over 7 bases. The CDR3 is 15 amino acids. Unmatched junction bases numbered 11, after V lost 6 bases and J lost 4 bases. Germline assignment: CDR1 SQVTM and CDR2 ANQGSEA. CDR3 sequence (DNA): TGCAGCGTCTCCCATGGGACAGAGGTCACCGGGGAGCTGTTTTTT. Translating it yields CSVSHGTEVTGELFF.

V gene TRBV9 combines with J gene TRBJ1-4; no clear D gene. Germline loops: CDR1 SGDLS, CDR2 YYNGEE. This CDR3 has 15 amino acids. V shed 0 bases and J shed 7 bases, with 13 bases lying between them. The CDR3 region has the DNA TGTGCCAGCAGCGTAGCGTCGGGTTTGGGTGAAAAACTGTTTTTT. It codes for CASSVASGLGEKLFF.

This clone turned up a few times. J is TRBJ2-1 and V is TRBV19; 7 bases agree with TRBD2. There are 16 residues in the CDR3. Losses at the gene ends were 2 bases for V and 0 bases for J; bases not matched to a gene: 4. CDR1 is LNHDA and CDR2 is SQIVND in the germline V gene (reference sequence). CDR3 coding DNA: TGTGCCAGTAGTATACTAGCGGTCAGCTCCTACAATGAGCAGTTCTTC. Translated, it gives CASSILAVSSYNEQFF.